The T cell receptor beta chain described here comes from a study of human T cells and chemical hapten exposure. General study points: Versus controls, expanded TCRs had significantly more large CDR3 similarity clusters. High-frequency TCRs, those above 1 in 1000, stayed the same after DPC sensitization.

Time point described: pre-sensitization, week 0. Regarding treatment: therapeutic diphenylcyclopropenone sensitization with weekly scalp DPC. The total RNA was obtained from whole blood that was not fractionated. Ahead of applying each patch test, blood was sampled. The V end lost 6 bases, the J end lost 5 bases, and 11 bases lay between the germline ends. The CDR3 extends over 14 amino acids. CDR1 MDHEN and CDR2 SYDVKM come from the germline V gene. This clonotype has a single count. Its target is unknown. TCRdb recomputed calls from the RACE reads with MiXCR, one row per CDR3 protein. The sample lists 34,000 or so distinct CDR3 sequences, about 9.3% occurring once.

The material was whole blood, obtained in connection with sensitization to the hapten diphenylcyclopropenone (DPC). The clonotype originates from a man in his fifties or sixties with alopecia areata. Some clones in this sample may be carry-over from other donors' samples. This chain joins TRBV28 and TRBJ1-6; possible D gene TRBD1, 5 bases. CDR3 protein: CASRSDSHNSPLHF. The CDR3 DNA sequence: TGTGCCAGCAGATCAGACAGCCATAATTCACCCCTCCACTTT.